This T cell receptor (beta chain) originates from a study of CD8 T cells in ankylosing spondylitis. This clonotype was counted only a few times. The antigen remains unidentified. This CDR3 comprises 14 residues. The germline gives CDR1 SEHNR, CDR2 FQNEAQ (reference sequence). V was pared by 6 bases and J by 3 bases, with 6 bases of the junction left unmatched. Study-level results: According to the report, clones linked to the disease were significantly enriched in matched synovial fluid samples taken from ankylosing spondylitis patients. Ankylosing spondylitis blood seemed to carry a telltale TCR beta motif made of under ten highly homologous variants.

Quantitative molecular-barcoded 5'-RACE generated the TCR beta libraries. Each CDR3 protein gets one entry after TCRdb re-called the 5' RACE reads with MiXCR. In the table there are some 840,000 distinct CDR3 sequences, approximately 10% of which are singletons. Sequencing was carried out using blood, either unsorted or a sorted T cell fraction (not recorded which). The chain carries TRBV7-9 and TRBJ1-2, with 8 positions matching TRBD1. The TCR originated in a male donor with ankylosing spondylitis. This CDR3 reads CASRGDRTYYGYTF. The CDR3 DNA reads as TGTGCCAGCAGGGGGGACAGGACTTACTATGGCTACACCTTC.